One sample yielded the 24 T cell receptor beta chains listed below, sequenced in a study of blood T cells in healthy people across ages. A second about 7 to 12 cycle PCR used barcoded and J-beta primers. TCRdb processed the 5' RACE reads anew with MiXCR; each CDR3 protein has one entry. The data hold around 1.5 million distinct CDR3 sequences, with roughly 59% observed a single time. Sequencing used blood. Receptor source: a man aged 18 to 35 in good health.

This chain connects TRBV12-3 or TRBV12-4 to TRBJ2-2, with no clear D. CDR3 size: 17 residues. V lost 5 bases to trimming and J lost 2 bases, with 18 bases between them. The CDR3 here is CASSPKDVIGNTGELFF. The DNA for the CDR3 is TGTGCCAGCAGTCCGAAAGATGTGATAGGTAACACCGGGGAGCTGTTTTTT.

The V and J genes are TRBV30 and TRBJ2-1, with D tentatively TRBD1 (6 bases). The ends were cut back, 2 bases at V and 8 bases at J, with 16 bases in the middle. CDR3 length equals 14 residues. Germline assignment: CDR1 GTSNPN and CDR2 SVGIG (reference sequence). The CDR3 nucleotides read TGTGCCTGGAGTTACTCGTACAGGGAAGATGAGCAGTTCTTC. Translating gives CAWSYSYREDEQFF.

The genes are TRBV6-1 and TRBJ1-2; a weak D match, TRBD1 (6 bases). In germline, CDR1 is MNHNS, CDR2 SASEGT. The V end was cut by 3 bases, the J end by 4 bases, with 9 bases between. The CDR3 is 13 residues long. The chain's CDR3 is CASSDTGLYGYTF. CDR3 nucleotide sequence: TGTGCCAGCAGTGATACAGGGCTCTATGGCTACACCTTC.

There are a few counts of this clonotype. V is TRBV4-1 and J is TRBJ2-7; D gene unclear. V was trimmed by 2 bases and J by 1 base, leaving 15 bases between them. This CDR3 spans 16 amino acids. Germline-derived CDR1 and CDR2 are MGHRA and YSYEKL. This CDR3 reads CASSQLPLDGSYEQYF. CDR3 DNA: TGCGCCAGCAGCCAACTGCCCCTTGACGGTTCCTACGAGCAGTACTTC.

V usage is TRBV10-3 and J usage is TRBJ1-1; D remains ambiguous. The CDR3 length is 15 residues. From germline, CDR1 is ENHRY and CDR2 SYGVKD. V shed 3 bases and J shed 1 base, with 12 bases lying between them. CDR3 nucleotide sequence: TGTGCCATCAGTGAACGGGTGCATGGGAACACTGAAGCTTTCTTT. Amino acid sequence: CAISERVHGNTEAFF.

This chain joins TRBV20-1 and TRBJ2-5; TRBD1 agrees at 7 bases. V shed 6 bases, J shed 0 bases, and the junction held 4 bases outside the gene matches. Germline CDR1 DFQATT, CDR2 SNEGSKA (reference sequence). The CDR3 is made up of 13 amino acids. CDR3: CSAPGTDQETQYF. DNA of the CDR3: TGCAGTGCCCCGGGGACAGACCAAGAGACCCAGTACTTC.

This chain connects TRBV20-1 to TRBJ2-4; no clear D. The DNA matches TRBJ2-5 better at its end, which makes the J call doubtful. CDR1 and CDR2 from the germline V gene are DFQATT and SNEGSKA (reference sequence). CDR3 length equals 15 residues. The CDR3 here is CSARSSFIALETQYF. The CDR3 nucleotides are TGCAGTGCTAGAAGTTCGTTTATCGCGCTGGAGACCCAGTACTTC.

The V gene is TRBV21-1, the J gene TRBJ2-3. TRBV21-1 is an annotated pseudogene. The CDR3 length is 14 residues. CDR3: CASSNRRYTDTQYF. The CDR3 DNA follows: TGTGCCAGCAGCAATAGGCGGTACACAGATACGCAGTATTTT.

In this sample, this clonotype turned up many times. The gene calls are TRBV27 and TRBJ2-1, with D maybe TRBD1 (6 bases). Germline CDR1 MNHEY, CDR2 SMNVEV (reference sequence). The CDR3 is made up of 12 amino acids. Trimming pared 3 bases from V and 6 bases from J, leaving 6 bases between. DNA for the CDR3: TGTGCCAGCAGTTTCAGGGGCAATGAGCAGTTCTTC. Its translation is CASSFRGNEQFF.

J is TRBJ1-2 and V is TRBV14; D remains unclear. Germline CDR1 reads SGHDN; CDR2 reads FVKESK. Trimming cost V 4 bases and J 0 bases, with 12 bases left between them. The CDR3 has 15 amino acids. The CDR3 DNA sequence: TGTGCCAGCAGCCCCGAGTTCTCCGCTAACTATGGCTACACCTTC. Translating gives CASSPEFSANYGYTF.

The rearrangement uses TRBV27 and TRBJ1-6; D is uncertain. This CDR3 is 13 amino acids long. Germline assignment: CDR1 MNHEY and CDR2 SMNVEV (reference sequence). Trimming cost V 6 bases and J 11 bases, with 14 bases left between them. CDR3 in DNA: TGTGCCAGCAGCATGCGGGGAGCTACACCCCTCCACTTT. Its translation is CASSMRGATPLHF.

The chain links TRBV20-1 to TRBJ2-7; D remains unclear. The closer fit of TRBJ2-5 to the DNA end suggests the J call may be wrong. The CDR3 totals 14 residues. The germline CDR1 and CDR2 sequences are DFQATT and SNEGSKA (reference sequence). CDR3: CSAVRTNPFWTQYF. The CDR3 coding sequence is TGCAGTGCCGTAAGGACCAACCCATTCTGGACCCAGTACTTC.

This clonotype was counted between two and nine times. The rearrangement joins TRBV9 to TRBJ2-7; D unresolved. V was pared by 1 base and J by 2 bases, with 7 bases between. Germline V gives CDR1 SGDLS, CDR2 YYNGEE. The CDR3 is 13 amino acids. CDR3 nucleotide sequence: TGTGCCAGCAGCGTAAACGGAGCCTACGAGCAGTACTTC. Its translation: CASSVNGAYEQYF.

The J gene is TRBJ2-5, the V gene TRBV24-1; 13 bases agree with TRBD2. The CDR3 sequence is 19 residues long. Per germline, CDR1 KGHDR and CDR2 SFDVKD. V shed 4 bases, J shed 5 bases, and the junction held 15 bases outside the gene matches. The CDR3 loop reads CATSDPEGTSGNVRETQYF. The CDR3 DNA sequence: TGTGCCACCAGTGACCCAGAGGGGACTAGCGGGAACGTTCGGGAGACCCAGTACTTC.

The V and J genes are TRBV7-8 and TRBJ2-4; unclear D gene. Germline lookup yields CDR1 SGHVS and CDR2 FQNEAQ. The CDR3 runs 15 residues. The V end lost 5 bases, the J end lost 0 bases, and 11 bases lay between the germline ends. This CDR3 reads CASSPRVIAKNIQYF. DNA of the CDR3: TGTGCCAGCAGCCCCCGGGTAATAGCCAAAAACATTCAGTACTTC.

There are a few counts of this clonotype. The chain joins TRBV25-1 to TRBJ2-5; 9 bases align to TRBD1. Germline values: CDR1 MGHDK, CDR2 SYGVNS. This CDR3 comprises 15 residues. The V segment lost 6 bases and the J segment 11 bases; nucleotides outside the gene matches: 16. CDR3 nucleotide sequence: TGTGCCAGCAGGCAAACCGGGACAGGGCCTGGGGAGCAGTACTTC. Encoded protein: CASRQTGTGPGEQYF.

This clonotype was detected only a few times. The chain recombines TRBV6-2 or TRBV6-3 with TRBJ2-1; TRBD1 aligns across 7 bases. The CDR3 is 17 amino acids. CDR1 is MNHEY, CDR2 SVGEGT, per germline. V trimming: 7 bases; J trimming: 3 bases; junction bases outside the gene matches: 15. The chain's CDR3 is CASNHARDRAGYNEQFF. The CDR3 DNA reads as TGTGCCAGCAACCATGCCCGAGACAGGGCAGGCTACAATGAGCAGTTCTTC.

The rearrangement uses TRBV4-3 and TRBJ2-7; D may correspond to TRBD1 or TRBD2 (5 bases each). The CDR3 has 15 amino acids. CDR1 is LGHNA and CDR2 is YSLEER in the germline V gene. The V and J ends lost 0 bases and 4 bases respectively, with 13 bases between them. The CDR3 sequence: CASSQEGNGAYEQYF. The CDR3 DNA is TGCGCCAGCAGCCAAGAGGGAAACGGGGCATACGAGCAGTACTTC.

The table lists this clonotype with a few counts. The chain uses TRBV28 and TRBJ2-7; D is undetermined. Germline V gene lookup returns CDR1 MDHEN and CDR2 SYDVKM. V dropped 5 bases and J dropped 4 bases, with 12 bases sitting between them. This CDR3 has 13 amino acids. The CDR3 region has the DNA TGTGCCAGCAGTCCCCCGCCCATTTACGAGCAGTACTTC. Its translation: CASSPPPIYEQYF.

This chain joins TRBV27 and TRBJ2-7; D gene uncertain. CDR3 length equals 13 residues. Germline V CDR1 and CDR2: MNHEY, SMNVEV (reference sequence). The V gene lost 3 bases and the J gene lost 0 bases, with 6 bases spanning the gap. CDR3 coding DNA: TGTGCCAGCAGTTTTGCGAGCTCCTACGAGCAGTACTTC. This gives the protein CASSFASSYEQYF.

The chain is built from TRBV6-1 and TRBJ2-5; 11 nucleotides match TRBD2. The J call may be mistaken, given a closer DNA end match to TRBJ2-1. Looked up from germline, CDR1 is MNHNS and CDR2 is SASEGT. The CDR3 extends over 18 amino acids. In nucleotides, the CDR3 is TGTGCCAGCAGTGAAGGGGCTAGCGGGGGGCCCCACCAAGAGACCCAGTTCTTC. Its protein is CASSEGASGGPHQETQFF.

The genes are TRBV12-3 or TRBV12-4 and TRBJ2-2, with D perhaps matching TRBD2 (6 bases). V was pared by 7 bases and J by 1 base, with 13 bases between. This CDR3 comprises 15 residues. This CDR3 reads CASTPPGRNTGELFF. CDR3 in DNA: TGTGCCAGCACTCCCCCCGGGAGGAACACCGGGGAGCTGTTTTTT.

The chain employs TRBV12-3 or TRBV12-4 and TRBJ2-4; the D gene could be TRBD1 or TRBD2 (5 bases each). The V end was cut by 3 bases, the J end by 1 base, with 10 bases between. CDR3 length: 15 amino acids. Here the CDR3 DNA reads TGTGCCAGCAGTTTTGGGGGAGTCGCCAAAAACATTCAGTACTTC. It yields the protein CASSFGGVAKNIQYF.

The gene calls are TRBV20-1 and TRBJ2-7; D is uncertain. Germline V CDR1 and CDR2: DFQATT, SNEGSKA (reference sequence). CDR3 length: 13 residues. The CDR3 region is CSTDDGSSYEQYF. The CDR3 DNA reads as TGCAGCACCGACGACGGCAGCTCCTACGAGCAGTACTTC.